Here is one T cell receptor beta chain with its context. This sample was taken from a study of T cells expressing NK-cell markers. Study as a whole: The TCR beta repertoires were obtained from sorted CD3+CD56+NKG2C+, CD3+CD56+NKG2C- and CD3+CD56-NKG2C+ T cells. Eight donors were sequenced, of whom seven were HCMV-seropositive, while the remaining one was HCMV-seronegative.

The cDNA for TCR beta came from 5'RACE template switching with UMIs. TCRdb reprocessed the 5' RACE reads and stores each CDR3 protein as one record, lacking DNA. The sample includes about 460,000 distinct CDR3 sequences. CDR3 length: 15 amino acids. Germline V lookup: CDR1 SGHDT, CDR2 YYEEEE. The chain combines TRBV5-6 with TRBJ2-3; the TCRdb call, TRBD2, lacks DNA for checking. The sequenced material came from blood T cells: a sorted CD56 or NKG2C T cell subset, CD4+ or CD8+ T cells, or bulk PBMC T cells (not recorded which). The TCR sequence derives from a woman aged 45 to 65 in good health. This CDR3 reads CASSWQTRRADTQYF.